This T cell receptor (beta chain) was captured in a study of control samples from healthy donors and cancer patients. This clone came up once. The repertoire was sequenced with immunoSEQ multiplex PCR; TCRdb's copy has only in-frame clones and lacks some. Of 150,000 to 200,000 clones in the sample, about 91% are singletons; the top ten hold around 2%. The germline V gene encodes CDR1 SGHNT and CDR2 YENEEA. The V segment lost 1 base and the J segment 8 bases; nucleotides outside the gene matches: 4. The CDR3 has 13 amino acids. V usage is TRBV11-3 and J usage is TRBJ2-7; 8 bases align to TRBD1. Sequenced material: blood. The sequence was collected from a woman aged 40 to 55 in good health. The CDR3 DNA is TGTGCCAGCAGCTTAGGCACAGGGGGGCAGCAGTACTTC. Protein product: CASSLGTGGQQYF.